This T cell receptor (beta chain) appears in the sequencing data of a study of blood T cell repertoires in COVID-19. The CDR3 is 15 residues long. The V segment lost 2 bases and the J segment 6 bases; nucleotides outside the gene matches: 10. Germline loops: CDR1 MNHEY, CDR2 SVGEGT. This table comes from immunoSEQ multiplex PCR, and its TCRdb copy is limited to in-frame clones, with some not included. Among 300,000 to 350,000 clones listed, about 86% were seen once. This sequence was found in a woman aged 35 to 49 with acute COVID-19. V usage is TRBV6-2 or TRBV6-3 and J usage is TRBJ2-7, with 7 bases aligning to TRBD2. Sequences were obtained from PBMCs or T cells enriched from blood (not recorded which). CDR3 in amino acids: CASSYLAGASLEQYF. The CDR3 nucleotides are TGTGCCAGCAGTTACCTGGCGGGAGCCTCCCTCGAGCAGTACTTC.